This TCR beta chain was identified during a study of hypomethylating agent response in myelodysplastic syndrome (TCRdb year 2021). Regarding the study in general: The hypomethylating agent given was azacitidine in about 70% of the 11 patients and decitabine in 3 of 11 patients. A mean patient age of around 70 +/- 6 years was recorded, and a diploid cytogenetic profile was observed most commonly. Complete response or hematologic improvement counted as response, and patients meeting neither criterion were classed as non-responders. About 6 patients had a response of complete response or hematologic improvement, and four or five patients did not respond. Among the myelodysplastic syndrome patients in the cohort, roughly ten were male and 2 were female. TET2 mutation was identified most frequently, being present in 5 of 11 patients. Paper-wide results and their limitations: A possible recognition of novel MDS antigens by the shared GLIPH2 clusters was not confirmed and needs experimental validation. Only approximately ten patients were analyzed, so the cohort was small. Novel clonotypes emerged more often in responders, while non-responders showed more contracted clonotypes after treatment. Richness, rarefaction diversity and clonality did not change significantly after hypomethylating agent treatment, across all patients or within response groups. Age matching of healthy control donors to MDS patients was not performed, and the MDS versus healthy comparison could have been impacted by this lack of age matching.

Trimming removed 0 bases from V and 1 base from J; the gene matches leave 8 bases unexplained. For CDR1 and CDR2, the germline V gene lists SGHRS and YFSETQ. The CDR3 goes from the cysteine to the phenylalanine over 19 residues. The entry retains the CDR3 DNA only, 57 bases that are in frame from base 1. T-cell subsets were not sorted, so the analysis was performed on bulk bone marrow. Bone marrow from roughly 10 myelodysplastic syndrome patients, collected before and after hypomethylating agent therapy, underwent immunosequencing of the TCR beta CDR3 regions. Each patient contributed a baseline bone marrow plus two to three bone marrows at different post-treatment timepoints for longitudinal repertoire tracking. Genomic DNA was extracted from whole bone marrow, and quality was checked by TapeStation, NanoDrop OneC and PicoGreen assays. Regarding this clone: Its antigen is unknown. Base qualities were left out, and no much larger clone turns up one base away.

Libraries were constructed by the immunoSEQ multiplex PCR assay. Survey resolution was applied, with two replicates of around 200 ng each being run for a total of 400 ng of DNA per sample. Using multiplex PCR primers aimed at V and J genes, the hsTCRB kit picked up rearranged TCRB sequences in genomic DNA. In the first PCR, the CDR3 region was amplified for roughly 33 cycles with the QIAGEN Multiplex PCR Kit. An 8-cycle second PCR added sample barcodes and Illumina adapters to each replicate. Pooled libraries were quantified using a QuantStudio 6 and the KAPA library quantification kit. About 15 pM of pooled libraries was sequenced on an Illumina MiSeq using 156-cycle single-end reads and a 15-cycle index read. Regarding the original processing steps: VDJdb annotation flagged approximately 1.5% of some 150,000 unique clonotypes as previously reported viral-epitope-specific. The immunoSEQ Data Assistant and immunoSEQ Analyzer converted raw reads into normalized, annotated TCRB repertoires. Clonotypes were analyzed with BioAnalyzer and version 0.6.5 of the immunarch R package. Richness was estimated after downsampling every repertoire to the clone count of the smallest repertoire. Fisher's exact tests classified clonotypes as expanded, contracted or novel, with novel meaning zero frequency before treatment. GLIPH2 clustered significantly changed CDR3 beta sequences using simulation_depth=1000 and kmer_min_depth=3, excluding CDR3s shorter than five residues. In TCRdb, the immuneACCESS table is reduced to in-frame sequences with V and J assigned. These tables do not hold every clone; where another copy was compared, an unresolved V gene accounts for under half, and the others remain unexplained. The DNA was the basis for D and trimming; V, J and clone size are from that table. This sample is represented by some 5,700 clones; about nine tenths of them were singletons. The ten largest make up roughly 10% of the sample.

The TCR originated in a human donor with myelodysplastic syndrome. The sequence links TRBV5-1 to TRBJ2-6; 9 bases in the junction line up with TRBD1. This sample comprised bone marrow, obtained before or after starting hypomethylating agent treatment for myelodysplastic syndrome (not recorded which). The CDR3 here reads CASSLEGQGILSGANVLTF. The DNA sequence follows: TGCGCCAGCAGCTTGGAGGGACAGGGAATCTTATCTGGGGCCAACGTCCTGACTTTC.